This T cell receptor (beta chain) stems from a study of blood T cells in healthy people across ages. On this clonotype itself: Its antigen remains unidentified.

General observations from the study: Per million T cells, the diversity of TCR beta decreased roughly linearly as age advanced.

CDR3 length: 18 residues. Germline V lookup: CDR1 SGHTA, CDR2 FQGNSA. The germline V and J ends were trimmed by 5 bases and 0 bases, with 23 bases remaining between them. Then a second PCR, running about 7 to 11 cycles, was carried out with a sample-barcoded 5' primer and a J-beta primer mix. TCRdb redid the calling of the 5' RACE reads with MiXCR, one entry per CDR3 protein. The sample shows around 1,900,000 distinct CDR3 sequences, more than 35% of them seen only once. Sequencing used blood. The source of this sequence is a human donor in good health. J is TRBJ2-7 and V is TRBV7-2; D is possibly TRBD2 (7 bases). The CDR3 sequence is CASSPGGRRFPSSYEQYF. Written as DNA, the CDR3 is TGTGCCAGCAGCCCCGGGGGGCGCCGATTTCCAAGCTCCTACGAGCAGTACTTC.